A selection of T cell receptor beta chains follows, all from one sample in a study of T cells in Graves' hyperthyroidism and ophthalmopathy. TCRdb re-called the multiplex PCR reads with MiXCR, one entry per CDR3 protein. This sample has 500,000 to 650,000 distinct CDR3 sequences, with less than 20% found just once. What was sequenced was blood. These TCRs come from a man between 35 and 55 years old with Graves' ophthalmopathy. Each CDR3 is given with its conserved first and last residue. The D gene is left open where the match is weak. The size field is filled for only some rows; it gives once, few, many or a size class.

D: TRBD2
size: few
J: TRBJ2-5
V: TRBV20-1
DNA: TGCAGTGCTGTCGGACTAGCGGGGGCCGCACAACCCATCCAAGAGACCCAGTACTTC
CDR3: CSAVGLAGAAQPIQETQYF

D: -
size: -
J: TRBJ2-3
V: TRBV6-2/TRBV6-3
DNA: TGTGCCAGCAGCCTCTTGGAAAAATGGGATACGCAGTATTTT
CDR3: CASSLLEKWDTQYF

D: -
size: few
J: TRBJ2-1
V: TRBV6-1
DNA: TGTGCCAGCAGCCCACGGGGCAGGGGTGTTTCCAATGAGCAGTTCTTC
CDR3: CASSPRGRGVSNEQFF

D: -
size: -
J: TRBJ1-5
V: TRBV5-8
DNA: TGTGCCAGCAGCTTGGAGGCAGGGGTTCAGCCCCAGCATTTT
CDR3: CASSLEAGVQPQHF

D: -
size: -
J: TRBJ2-1
V: TRBV6-1
DNA: TGTGCCAGCAGTGAAATTACTAGAAATGAGCAGTTCTTC
CDR3: CASSEITRNEQFF

D: -
size: many
J: TRBJ2-3
V: TRBV3-1
DNA: TGTGCCAGCAGCCGGAACTTCGCGCAGTATTTT
CDR3: CASSRNFAQYF

D: TRBD1
size: -
J: TRBJ1-1
V: TRBV12-3/TRBV12-4
DNA: TGTGCCAGCAGCCCCTTGGGACAGGGTCTACCTGAAGCTTTCTTT
CDR3: CASSPLGQGLPEAFF

D: -
size: -
J: TRBJ2-7
V: TRBV6-1
DNA: TGTGCCGGCAGTGACCCCCCTGGCGAGCAGTACTTC
CDR3: CAGSDPPGEQYF

D: -
size: -
J: TRBJ2-1
V: TRBV30
DNA: TGTGCCTGGAGTGAACGGGTCGATGAGCAGTTCTTC
CDR3: CAWSERVDEQFF

D: TRBD1
size: few
J: TRBJ2-7
V: TRBV19
DNA: TGTGCCAGTAGTACATCCGGGACAGGGATGTACGAGCAGTACTTC
CDR3: CASSTSGTGMYEQYF

D: TRBD2
size: -
J: TRBJ2-1
V: TRBV29-1
DNA: TGCAGCGTAACCAAGCGGGAGTCCTACAATGAGCAGTTCTTC
CDR3: CSVTKRESYNEQFF

D: TRBD1
size: many
J: TRBJ1-5
V: TRBV20-1
DNA: TGCAGTGCCTATAGGACAGGGAAGAATCAGCCCCAGCATTTT
CDR3: CSAYRTGKNQPQHF

D: TRBD1
size: many
J: TRBJ2-2
V: TRBV13
DNA: TGTGCCAGCAGCTACAGGACAGGCACCGGGGAGCTGTTTTTT
CDR3: CASSYRTGTGELFF

D: TRBD1
size: -
J: TRBJ2-3
V: TRBV12-3/TRBV12-4
DNA: TGTGCCAGCAGTTCGGGACAGAAAAGGGGGGATACGCAGTATTTT
CDR3: CASSSGQKRGDTQYF

D: -
size: few
J: TRBJ2-3
V: TRBV5-1
DNA: TGCGCCAGCAGCTTCCGGGACGCGAACTTAGATACGCAGTATTTT
CDR3: CASSFRDANLDTQYF

D: TRBD2
size: few
J: TRBJ2-3
V: TRBV5-1
DNA: TGCGCCAGCAGCTTGACTAGCGGGGGACATACGCAGTATTTT
CDR3: CASSLTSGGHTQYF

D: -
size: many
J: TRBJ2-1
V: TRBV13
DNA: TGTGCCAGCAGCTTTTTAGGAAATCTCGTGCAGTTCTTC
CDR3: CASSFLGNLVQFF

D: TRBD1
size: -
J: TRBJ1-1
V: TRBV7-9
DNA: TGTGCCAGCAGCACCCCCGCGAGGACAGGGGGGACTGAAGCTTTCTTT
CDR3: CASSTPARTGGTEAFF

D: -
size: -
J: TRBJ2-2
V: TRBV5-6
DNA: TGTGCCAGCAGCTTCGGGACATCTAACACCGGGGAGCTGTTTTTT
CDR3: CASSFGTSNTGELFF

D: -
size: few
J: TRBJ2-5
V: TRBV12-3/TRBV12-4
DNA: TGTGCCAGCAGTTTAGGCCCCAGGGGAGAGACCCAGTACTTC
CDR3: CASSLGPRGETQYF

D: -
size: few
J: TRBJ2-2
V: TRBV6-6
DNA: TGTGCCAGCAGTTACTCGACTTCGACTATGAACACCGGGGAGCTGTTTTTT
CDR3: CASSYSTSTMNTGELFF

D: -
size: many
J: TRBJ2-7
V: TRBV9
DNA: TGTGCCAGCAGCGGCGGGGACCATAGCTCCTACGAGCAGTACTTC
CDR3: CASSGGDHSSYEQYF

D: -
size: -
J: TRBJ2-2
V: TRBV7-7
DNA: TGTGCTAGCACCAGGCAGAGGAATGGAGCCGGGGAGCTGTTTTTT
CDR3: CASTRQRNGAGELFF